This entry describes one T cell receptor beta chain. In the authors' methods: Scientists estimated how many nucleated cells there were by amplifying reference gene primers. Here immunoSEQ multiplex PCR was the method, and the copy in TCRdb shows in-frame clones only, minus some. V and J calls and clone size are given by that table; D and trimming were obtained from the DNA. Of approximately 290,000 clones in the sample, about 90% are singletons; the top ten hold 3.5% to 5%. The data belong to a study of blood T cell repertoires in COVID-19. About the study: Acute and convalescent COVID-19 samples came from the United States, Italy and Spain.

Those who participated ranged in age from roughly 18 to 90 years and resided in about two dozen US areas. Assignments of participants to cohorts depended upon their own reported clinical history. The CDR3 spans 14 residues. The V end was cut by 4 bases, the J end by 4 bases, with 14 bases between. CDR1 and CDR2 (germline): LNHDA, SQIVND (reference sequence). The TCR originated in a woman younger than 35 with acute COVID-19. V gene TRBV19 combines with J gene TRBJ2-7; maybe TRBD2 (6 bases). The sequenced material came from PBMCs or T cells enriched from blood (not recorded which). Here the CDR3 DNA reads TGTGCCAGTAGTAGGACGGGGGATAAATACGAGCAGTACTTC. It codes for CASSRTGDKYEQYF.